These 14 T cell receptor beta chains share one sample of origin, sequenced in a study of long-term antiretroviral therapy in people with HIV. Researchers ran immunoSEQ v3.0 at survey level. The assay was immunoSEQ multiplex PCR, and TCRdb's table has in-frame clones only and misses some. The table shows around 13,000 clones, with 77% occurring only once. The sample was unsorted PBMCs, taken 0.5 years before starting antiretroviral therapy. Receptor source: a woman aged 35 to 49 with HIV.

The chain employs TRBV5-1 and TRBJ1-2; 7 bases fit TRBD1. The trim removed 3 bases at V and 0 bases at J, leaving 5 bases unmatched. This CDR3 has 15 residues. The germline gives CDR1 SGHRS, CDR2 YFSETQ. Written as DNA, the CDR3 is TGCGCCAGCAGCTCGAGGGGGCCATCTAACTATGGCTACACCTTC. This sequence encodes CASSSRGPSNYGYTF.

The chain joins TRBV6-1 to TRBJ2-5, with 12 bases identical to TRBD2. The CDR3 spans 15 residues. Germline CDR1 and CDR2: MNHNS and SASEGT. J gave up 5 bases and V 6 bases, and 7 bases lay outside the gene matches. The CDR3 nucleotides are TGTGCCAGCAGCCAGCTAGCGGGAGGGGGGGAGACCCAGTACTTC. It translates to CASSQLAGGGETQYF.

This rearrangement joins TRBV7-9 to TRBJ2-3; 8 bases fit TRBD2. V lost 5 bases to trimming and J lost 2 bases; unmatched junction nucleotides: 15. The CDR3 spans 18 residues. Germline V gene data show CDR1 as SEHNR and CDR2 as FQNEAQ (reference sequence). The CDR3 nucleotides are TGTGCCAGCAGCCCCCTGAGGGGACTAGTTGGGCCCACAGATACGCAGTATTTT. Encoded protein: CASSPLRGLVGPTDTQYF.

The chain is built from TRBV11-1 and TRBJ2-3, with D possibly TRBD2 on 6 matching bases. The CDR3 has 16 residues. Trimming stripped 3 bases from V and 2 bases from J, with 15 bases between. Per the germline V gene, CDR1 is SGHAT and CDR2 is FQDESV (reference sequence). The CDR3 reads CASSFSSELVTDTQYF. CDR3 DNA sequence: TGTGCCAGCAGCTTCTCTAGCGAGCTTGTCACAGATACGCAGTATTTT.

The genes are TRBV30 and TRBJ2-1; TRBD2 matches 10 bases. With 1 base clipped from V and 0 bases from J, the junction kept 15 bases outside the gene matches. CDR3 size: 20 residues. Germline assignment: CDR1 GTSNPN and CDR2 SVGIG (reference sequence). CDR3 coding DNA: TGTGCCTGGAGTGATATCGCTAGCGGGGGCCCTACGAGCTCCTACAATGAGCAGTTCTTC. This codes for CAWSDIASGGPTSSYNEQFF.

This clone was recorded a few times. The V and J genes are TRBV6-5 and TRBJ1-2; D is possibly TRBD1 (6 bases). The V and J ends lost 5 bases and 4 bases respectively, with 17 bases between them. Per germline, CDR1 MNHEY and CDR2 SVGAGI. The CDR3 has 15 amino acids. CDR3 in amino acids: CASSTPRQVPYGYTF. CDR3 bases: TGTGCCAGCAGTACACCGCGACAGGTGCCCTATGGCTACACCTTC.

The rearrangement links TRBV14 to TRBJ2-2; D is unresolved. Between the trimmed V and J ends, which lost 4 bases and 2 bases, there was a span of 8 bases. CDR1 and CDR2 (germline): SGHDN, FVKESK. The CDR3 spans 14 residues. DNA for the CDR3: TGTGCCAGCAGCCCGACACCCAACACCGGGGAGCTGTTTTTT. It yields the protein CASSPTPNTGELFF.

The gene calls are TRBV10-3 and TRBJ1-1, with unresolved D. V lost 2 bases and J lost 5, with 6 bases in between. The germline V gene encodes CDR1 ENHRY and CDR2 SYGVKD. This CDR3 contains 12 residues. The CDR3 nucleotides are TGTGCCATCAGTGAGCTGGGGACTGAAGCTTTCTTT. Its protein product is CAISELGTEAFF.

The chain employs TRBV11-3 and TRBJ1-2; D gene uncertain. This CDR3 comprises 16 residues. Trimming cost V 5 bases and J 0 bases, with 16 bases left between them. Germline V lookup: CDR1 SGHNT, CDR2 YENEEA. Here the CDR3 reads CASSPLLRLTNYGYTF. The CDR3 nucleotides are TGTGCCAGCAGCCCACTCCTCCGACTTACTAACTATGGCTACACCTTC.

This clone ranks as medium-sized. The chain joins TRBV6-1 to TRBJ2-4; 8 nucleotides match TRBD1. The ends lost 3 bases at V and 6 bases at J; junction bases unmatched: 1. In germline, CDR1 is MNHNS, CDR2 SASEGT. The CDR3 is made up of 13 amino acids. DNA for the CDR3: TGTGCCAGCAGTGACCAGGGGGCAAACATTCAGTACTTC. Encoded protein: CASSDQGANIQYF.

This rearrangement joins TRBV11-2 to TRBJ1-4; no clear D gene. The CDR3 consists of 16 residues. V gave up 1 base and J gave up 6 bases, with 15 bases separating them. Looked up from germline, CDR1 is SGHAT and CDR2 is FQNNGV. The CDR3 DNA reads TGTGCCAGCAGCTTAGGGGTCCGGGTACGAGATGAAAAACTGTTTTTT. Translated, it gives CASSLGVRVRDEKLFF.

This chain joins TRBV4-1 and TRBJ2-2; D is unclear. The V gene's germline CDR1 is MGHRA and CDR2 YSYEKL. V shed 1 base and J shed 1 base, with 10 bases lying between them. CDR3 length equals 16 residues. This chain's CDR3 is CASSQVVTQNTGELFF. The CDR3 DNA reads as TGCGCCAGCAGCCAAGTGGTCACCCAGAACACCGGGGAGCTGTTTTTT.

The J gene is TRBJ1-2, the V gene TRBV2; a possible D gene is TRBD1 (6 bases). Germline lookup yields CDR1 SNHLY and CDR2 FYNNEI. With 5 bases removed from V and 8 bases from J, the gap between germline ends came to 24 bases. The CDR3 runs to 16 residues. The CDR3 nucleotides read TGTGCCAGCAGTAGGGACACCAGCGGCCCAATTGGGGGCTACACCTTC. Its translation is CASSRDTSGPIGGYTF.

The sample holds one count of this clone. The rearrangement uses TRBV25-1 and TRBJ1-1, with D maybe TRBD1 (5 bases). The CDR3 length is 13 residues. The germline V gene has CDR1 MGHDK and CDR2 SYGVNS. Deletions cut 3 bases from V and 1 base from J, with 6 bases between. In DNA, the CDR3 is TGTGCCAGCAGTGAGGGGCAGAACACTGAAGCTTTCTTT. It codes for CASSEGQNTEAFF.